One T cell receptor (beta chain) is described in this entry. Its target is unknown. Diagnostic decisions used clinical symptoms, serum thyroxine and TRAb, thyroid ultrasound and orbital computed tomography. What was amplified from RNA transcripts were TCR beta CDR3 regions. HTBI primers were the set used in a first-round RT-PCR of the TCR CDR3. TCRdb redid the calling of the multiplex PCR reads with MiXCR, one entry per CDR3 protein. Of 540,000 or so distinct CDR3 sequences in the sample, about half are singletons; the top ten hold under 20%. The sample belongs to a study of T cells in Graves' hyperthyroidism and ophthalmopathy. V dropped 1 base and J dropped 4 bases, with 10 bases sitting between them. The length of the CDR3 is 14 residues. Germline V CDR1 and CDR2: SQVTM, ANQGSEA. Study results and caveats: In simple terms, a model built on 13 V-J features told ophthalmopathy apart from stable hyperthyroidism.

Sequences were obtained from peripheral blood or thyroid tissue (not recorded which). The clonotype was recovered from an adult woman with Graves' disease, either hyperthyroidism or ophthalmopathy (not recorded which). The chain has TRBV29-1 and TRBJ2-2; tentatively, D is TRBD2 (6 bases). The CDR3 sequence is CSVEGRGGTGELFF. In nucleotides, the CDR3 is TGCAGCGTTGAAGGGCGGGGCGGCACCGGGGAGCTGTTTTTT.